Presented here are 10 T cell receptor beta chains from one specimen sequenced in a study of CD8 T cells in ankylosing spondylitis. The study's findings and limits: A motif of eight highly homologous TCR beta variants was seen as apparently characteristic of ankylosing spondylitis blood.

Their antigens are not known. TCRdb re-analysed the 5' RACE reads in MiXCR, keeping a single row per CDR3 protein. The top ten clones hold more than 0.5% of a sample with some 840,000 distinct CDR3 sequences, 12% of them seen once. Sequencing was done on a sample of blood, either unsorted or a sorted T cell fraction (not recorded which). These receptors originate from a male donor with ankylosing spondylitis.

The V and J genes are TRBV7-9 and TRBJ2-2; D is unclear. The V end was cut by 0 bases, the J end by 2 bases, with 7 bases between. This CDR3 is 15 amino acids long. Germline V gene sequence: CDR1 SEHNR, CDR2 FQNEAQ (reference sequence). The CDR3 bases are TGTGCCAGCAGCTTAGCAGCTGACAACACCGGGGAGCTGTTTTTT. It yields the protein CASSLAADNTGELFF.

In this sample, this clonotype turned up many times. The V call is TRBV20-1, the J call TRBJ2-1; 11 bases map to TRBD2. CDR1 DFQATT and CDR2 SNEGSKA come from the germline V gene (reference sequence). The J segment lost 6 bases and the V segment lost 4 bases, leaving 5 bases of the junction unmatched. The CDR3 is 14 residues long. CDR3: CSANLAGGVNEQFF. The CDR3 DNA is TGCAGTGCTAACCTAGCGGGAGGAGTCAATGAGCAGTTCTTC.

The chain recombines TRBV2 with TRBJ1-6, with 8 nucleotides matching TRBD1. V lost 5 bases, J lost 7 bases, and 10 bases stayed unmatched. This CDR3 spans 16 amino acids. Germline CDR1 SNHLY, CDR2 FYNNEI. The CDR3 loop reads CASSPQGARLNSPLHF. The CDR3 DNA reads TGTGCCAGCAGTCCCCAGGGGGCGAGACTAAATTCACCCCTCCACTTT.

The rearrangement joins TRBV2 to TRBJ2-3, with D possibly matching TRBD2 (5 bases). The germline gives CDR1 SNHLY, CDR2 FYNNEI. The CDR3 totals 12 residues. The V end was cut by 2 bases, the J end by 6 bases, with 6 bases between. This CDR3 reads CASSEWEDTQYF. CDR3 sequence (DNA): TGTGCCAGCAGTGAATGGGAGGATACGCAGTATTTT.

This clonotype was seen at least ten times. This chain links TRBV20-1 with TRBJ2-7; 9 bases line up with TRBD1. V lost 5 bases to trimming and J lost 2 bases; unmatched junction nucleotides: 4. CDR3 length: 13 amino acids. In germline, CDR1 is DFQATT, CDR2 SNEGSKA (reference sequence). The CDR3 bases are TGCAGTGCTGATGGACAGGGGACCTACGAGCAGTACTTC. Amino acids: CSADGQGTYEQYF.

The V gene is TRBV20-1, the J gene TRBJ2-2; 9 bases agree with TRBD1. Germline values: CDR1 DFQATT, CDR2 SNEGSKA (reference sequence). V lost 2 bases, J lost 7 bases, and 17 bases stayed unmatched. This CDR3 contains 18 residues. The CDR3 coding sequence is TGCAGTGCTAGAACCCGGGACAGGGTCAGCTCTGCCTTCGGGGAGCTGTTTTTT. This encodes CSARTRDRVSSAFGELFF.

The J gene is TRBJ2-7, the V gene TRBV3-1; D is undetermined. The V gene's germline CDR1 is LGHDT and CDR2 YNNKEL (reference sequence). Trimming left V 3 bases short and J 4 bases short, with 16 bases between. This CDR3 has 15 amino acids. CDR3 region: CASSHGPLNKYEQYF. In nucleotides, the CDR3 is TGTGCCAGCAGCCATGGGCCGCTAAATAAATACGAGCAGTACTTC.

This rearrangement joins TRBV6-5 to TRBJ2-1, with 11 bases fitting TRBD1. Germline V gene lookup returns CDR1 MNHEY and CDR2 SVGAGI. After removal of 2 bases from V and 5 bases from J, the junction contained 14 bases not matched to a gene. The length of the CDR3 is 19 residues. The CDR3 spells CASSYMMDVRDRGNNEQFF. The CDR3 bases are TGTGCCAGCAGTTACATGATGGATGTCCGGGACAGGGGGAACAATGAGCAGTTCTTC.

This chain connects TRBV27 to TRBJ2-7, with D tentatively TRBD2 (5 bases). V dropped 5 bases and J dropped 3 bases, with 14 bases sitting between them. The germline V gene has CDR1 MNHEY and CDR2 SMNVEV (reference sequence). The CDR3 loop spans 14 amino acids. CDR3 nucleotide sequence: TGTGCCAGCAGTATGCCCGGGAAAATCTACGAGCAGTACTTC. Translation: CASSMPGKIYEQYF.

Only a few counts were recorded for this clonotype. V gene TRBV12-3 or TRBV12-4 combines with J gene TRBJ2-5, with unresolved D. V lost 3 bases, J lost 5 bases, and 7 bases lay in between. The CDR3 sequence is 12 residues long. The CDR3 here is CASSFFFETQYF. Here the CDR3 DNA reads TGTGCCAGCAGTTTCTTTTTTGAGACCCAGTACTTC.